These 8 T cell receptor beta chains were sequenced from one sample in a study of T cell responses to AZD1222 COVID-19 vaccine. Sequenced by immunoSEQ multiplex PCR; TCRdb stores in-frame clones only, minus some. The repertoire holds some 120,000 clones, about 90% seen once, with about 1.1% in the top ten. The sample was peripheral blood, taken on day 0 of AZD1222 vaccination. Receptors were obtained from an adult in good health.

This clone was seen only once. The gene calls are TRBV9 and TRBJ2-7; tentatively, D is TRBD2 (6 bases). The CDR3 is 15 amino acids. Germline V gene data show CDR1 as SGDLS and CDR2 as YYNGEE. The V and J ends lost 1 base and 3 bases respectively, with 14 bases between them. CDR3 bases: TGTGCCAGCAGCGTATCGGATGGGGGGTTCTACGAGCAGTACTTC. It codes for CASSVSDGGFYEQYF.

The CDR3 coding sequence is TGTGCCAGTAGTATGGAAGGGGGCACTGAAGCTTTCTTT. Its translation: CASSMEGGTEAFF. V usage is TRBV19 and J usage is TRBJ1-1, with D perhaps matching TRBD1 (6 bases). CDR1 and CDR2 (germline): LNHDA, SQIVND (reference sequence). Trimming stripped 3 bases from V and 4 bases from J, with 9 bases between. This CDR3 region has 13 residues.

The V call is TRBV27, the J call TRBJ2-3, with D hard to call. From germline, CDR1 is MNHEY and CDR2 SMNVEV (reference sequence). V lost 6 bases and J lost 2, with 6 bases in between. The CDR3 has 12 residues. The CDR3 DNA follows: TGTGCCAGCAGGGACCTCACAGATACGCAGTATTTT. Residues: CASRDLTDTQYF.

The DNA for the CDR3 is TGTGCCAGCAGCTTGTTCCTGCAGGGAGAGGCTTTCTTT. The encoded protein is CASSLFLQGEAFF. This rearrangement joins TRBV5-5 to TRBJ1-1, with a tentative D call TRBD1 (5 bases). V was cut by 1 base and J by 11 bases, with 15 bases left in between. The V gene's germline CDR1 is SGHKS and CDR2 YYEKEE (reference sequence). The CDR3 sequence is 13 residues long.

This clone is a singleton in its sample. This chain joins TRBV30 and TRBJ1-4; possibly TRBD1 for D (6 bases). Per germline, CDR1 GTSNPN and CDR2 SVGIG (reference sequence). CDR3 size: 16 residues. V was shortened by 2 bases and J by 8 bases, with 21 bases between the two germline ends. The CDR3 DNA sequence: TGTGCCTGGAGTCCTAAACAGGGTCATCGAATGGAAAAACTGTTTTTT. This translates into CAWSPKQGHRMEKLFF.

CDR3 in DNA: TGTGCCAGCAGTTACGGACAGGGGGGATTGGGTGGCTACACCTTC. Protein sequence: CASSYGQGGLGGYTF. The V and J genes are TRBV27 and TRBJ1-2, with 10 bases matching TRBD1. Germline lookup yields CDR1 MNHEY and CDR2 SMNVEV (reference sequence). J was trimmed by 7 bases and V by 4 bases; bases with no gene match: 9. This CDR3 comprises 15 residues.

The chain is built from TRBV9 and TRBJ1-2, with D maybe TRBD1 (5 bases). V was shortened by 2 bases and J by 5 bases, with 19 bases between the two germline ends. The length of the CDR3 is 16 residues. Germline V gene sequence: CDR1 SGDLS, CDR2 YYNGEE. Here the CDR3 reads CASSVAPGGATYGYTF. The CDR3, as DNA: TGTGCCAGCAGCGTCGCCCCAGGAGGGGCGACTTATGGCTACACCTTC.

V gene TRBV2 combines with J gene TRBJ1-5, with 8 bases identical to TRBD1. CDR3 length: 14 residues. The V and J ends lost 4 bases and 4 bases, in that order; junction bases with no gene match: 3. Germline-derived CDR1 and CDR2 are SNHLY and FYNNEI. Here the CDR3 reads CASSGRQGNQPQHF. The DNA of the CDR3 is TGTGCCAGCAGTGGACGACAGGGGAATCAGCCCCAGCATTTT.